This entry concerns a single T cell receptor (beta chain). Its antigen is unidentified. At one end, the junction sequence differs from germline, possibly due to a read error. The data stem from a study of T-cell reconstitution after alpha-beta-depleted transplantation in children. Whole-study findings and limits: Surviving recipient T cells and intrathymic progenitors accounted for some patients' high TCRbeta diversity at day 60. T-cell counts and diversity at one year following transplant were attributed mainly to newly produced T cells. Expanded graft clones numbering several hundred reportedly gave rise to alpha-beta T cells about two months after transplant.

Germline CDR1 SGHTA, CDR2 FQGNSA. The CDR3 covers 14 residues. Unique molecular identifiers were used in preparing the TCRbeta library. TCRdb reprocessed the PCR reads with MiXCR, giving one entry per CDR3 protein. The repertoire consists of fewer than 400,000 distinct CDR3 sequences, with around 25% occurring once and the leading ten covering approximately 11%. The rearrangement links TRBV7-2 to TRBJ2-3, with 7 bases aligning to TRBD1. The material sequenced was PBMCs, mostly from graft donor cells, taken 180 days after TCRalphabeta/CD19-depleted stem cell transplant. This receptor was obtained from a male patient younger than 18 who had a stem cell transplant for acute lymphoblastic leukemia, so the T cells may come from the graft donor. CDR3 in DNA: TGTGCCAGCGGCAAGGACTGGGGGACAGATCCGCAGTATTTT. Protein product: CASGKDWGTDPQYF.